This TCR beta chain was profiled in a study of response to subunit inactivated influenza vaccine. Whole-study results and caveats: The authors suggested that few new T cells are recruited per seasonal influenza vaccination.

TCRdb reanalysed the RT-PCR reads using MiXCR and keeps one entry per CDR3 protein. This table holds 750,000 to 850,000 distinct CDR3 sequences, 18% found once. About this clonotype itself: Its antigen remains unknown.

Germline assignment: CDR1 SGHAT and CDR2 FQNNGV. The CDR3 runs to 13 residues. With V trimmed by 5 bases and J by 6 bases, 6 bases remained unmatched. This clonotype was obtained from a man aged 45-65 years who received an inactivated influenza vaccine. Sequences were derived from PBMCs from blood, sampled 4 to 6 days after vaccination. The chain recombines TRBV11-2 with TRBJ2-7; 8 positions match TRBD2. The CDR3 nucleotides read TGTGCCAGCAGCCCTGGACTAGCCCGCGAGCAGTACTTC. Its protein is CASSPGLAREQYF.